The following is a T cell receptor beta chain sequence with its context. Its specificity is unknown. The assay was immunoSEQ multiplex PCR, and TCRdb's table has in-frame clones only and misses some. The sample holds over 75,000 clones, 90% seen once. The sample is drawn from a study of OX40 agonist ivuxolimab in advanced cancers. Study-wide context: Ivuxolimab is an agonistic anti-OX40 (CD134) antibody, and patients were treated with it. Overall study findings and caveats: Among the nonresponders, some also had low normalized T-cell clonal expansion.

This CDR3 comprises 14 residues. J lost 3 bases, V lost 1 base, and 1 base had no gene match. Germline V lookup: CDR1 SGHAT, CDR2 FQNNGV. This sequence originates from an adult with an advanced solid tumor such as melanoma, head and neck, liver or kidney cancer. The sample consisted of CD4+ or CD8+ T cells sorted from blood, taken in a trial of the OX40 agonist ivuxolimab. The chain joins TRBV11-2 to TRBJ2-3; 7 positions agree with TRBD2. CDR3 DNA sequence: TGTGCCAGCAGCTTAGCAGCGGGAACAGATACGCAGTATTTT. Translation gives CASSLAAGTDTQYF.